This T cell receptor beta chain came from a study of blood T cell repertoires in COVID-19. The table came from immunoSEQ multiplex PCR; TCRdb's copy has only in-frame clones and leaves some out. This sample carries approximately 300,000 clones, 85% to 90% of them seen once, and the ten largest clones take roughly 12%. Germline V gene data show CDR1 as SGHRS and CDR2 as YFSETQ. Trimming at V came to 4 bases and at J to 4 bases, leaving 7 bases not matched to a gene. The length of the CDR3 is 15 residues. This TCR was recovered from a woman younger than 45 with COVID-19, enrolled during active disease. This sequence joins TRBV5-1 and TRBJ1-4, with 7 bases aligning to TRBD1. The specimen was peripheral blood. The CDR3 nucleotides are TGCGCCAGCAGCGCGTCGACAGGGATTAATGAAAAACTGTTTTTT. It yields the protein CASSASTGINEKLFF.